This T cell receptor (beta chain) was sequenced during a study of blood T cell repertoires in COVID-19. Study-level information: Whether acute or convalescent, the COVID-19 samples came from the United States, Italy and Spain. From T cells, B-cell-depleted T cells, or PBMCs came the material, which was cDNA or gDNA.

Between the trimmed V and J ends, which lost 3 bases and 2 bases, there was a span of 16 bases. The germline gives CDR1 LNHDA, CDR2 SQIVND (reference sequence). The CDR3 loop spans 16 amino acids. In the authors' workflow: Reference gene primer amplification yielded estimated nucleated cell counts. Clones were sequenced by immunoSEQ multiplex PCR, and TCRdb holds only the in-frame ones, with some missing. V and J calls and clone size are as listed in that table; D and trimming were resolved from the DNA. The table has about 190,000 clones, around 85% seen once. The chain uses TRBV19 and TRBJ1-2, with D hard to call. Sample: peripheral blood. This receptor was identified in a woman between 50 and 59 years old with acute or convalescent COVID-19. DNA for the CDR3: TGTGCCAGTAGTATCGCCGCCCAGGAGGACAACTATGGCTACACCTTC. Translating it yields CASSIAAQEDNYGYTF.